This T cell receptor (beta chain) derives from a study of technical replicates of blood from a handful of donors (dated by TCRdb to the late 2010s). The library was generated by the immunoSEQ multiplex PCR assay. TCRdb obtained this table from immuneACCESS and retained in-frame rearrangements with V and J assigned. These tables miss some clones; where compared with another copy, unresolved V genes account for less than half of the shortfall, and the remainder is unexplained. Within this sample are about 78,000 clones, with 85% to 95% of them counted one time only. About 0.41% of the sample is taken by the ten largest. V drops 1 base and J drops 3 bases, leaving 9 bases in between. As encoded in the germline V gene (reference sequence), CDR1 is LNHNV while CDR2 is YYDKDF. The CDR3 has 14 amino acids, counting the end cysteine and phenylalanine. Kept here is only the CDR3 DNA, which spans 42 bases and is read in frame from base 1.

Notes on this clone: No antigen is known for it. No base-level quality is on record; no much larger clone is a single base apart.

Sequences were obtained from T cells isolated from PBMCs. The clonotype comes from a human donor in good health. Recombination connected TRBV15 to TRBJ1-1; the D gene is perhaps TRBD1, on 5 matching bases. The CDR3 loop reads CATSRVGRDTEAFF. The nucleotides read TGTGCCACCAGCAGAGTCGGCAGGGACACTGAAGCTTTCTTT. Where the CDR3 stops, the reference TRBV15 and TRBJ1-1 genes take over; the full variable domain is DAMVIQNPRYQVTQFGKPVTLSCSQTLNHNVMYWYQQKSSQAPKLLFHYYDKDFNNEADTPDNFQSRRPNTSFCFLDIRSPGLGDTAMYLCATSRVGRDTEAFFGQGTRLTVV.